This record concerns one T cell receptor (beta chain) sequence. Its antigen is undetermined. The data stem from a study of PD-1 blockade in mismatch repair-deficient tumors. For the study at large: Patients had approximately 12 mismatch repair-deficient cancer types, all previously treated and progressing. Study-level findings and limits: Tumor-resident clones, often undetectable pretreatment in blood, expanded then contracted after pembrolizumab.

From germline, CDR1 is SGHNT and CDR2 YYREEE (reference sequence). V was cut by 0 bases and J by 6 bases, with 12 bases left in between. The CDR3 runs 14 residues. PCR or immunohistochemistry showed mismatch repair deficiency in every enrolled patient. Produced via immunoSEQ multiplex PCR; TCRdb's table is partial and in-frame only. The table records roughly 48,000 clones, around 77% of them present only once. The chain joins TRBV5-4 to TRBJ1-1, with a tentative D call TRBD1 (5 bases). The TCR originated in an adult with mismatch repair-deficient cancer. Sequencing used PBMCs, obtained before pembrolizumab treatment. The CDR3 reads CASSLGSGVAEAFF. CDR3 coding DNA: TGTGCCAGCAGCTTGGGGTCGGGGGTGGCTGAAGCTTTCTTT.